The 22 T cell receptor beta chains in this list originate from one sample, sequenced in a study of T cells in women clearing cervical HPV infection. TCRdb keeps only in-frame clones here, not all; method: immunoSEQ multiplex PCR. With more than 15,000 clones in the sample, the ten largest clones hold roughly 10%. The sample taken for sequencing was blood buffy coat. All receptors derive from a woman between 18 and 70 years old with a cervical HPV16 infection that either progressed to CIN3+ or cleared (not recorded which).

This clone shows up as medium-sized (0.01 to 0.1%) by frequency. The read ends 3 residues before the CDR3 terminus; that terminus is restored from the germline J gene. The V and J genes are TRBV29-1 and TRBJ1-1; D is perhaps TRBD1 (6 bases). The CDR3 sequence is 13 residues long. The V end was cut by 5 bases, the J end by 0 bases, with 10 bases between. Germline-derived CDR1 and CDR2 are SQVTM and ANQGSEA. The CDR3 region is CSVQGQMNTEAFF. The DNA read from the CDR3 is TGCAGCGTTCAAGGACAGATGAACACTGAA.

Concerning this clone: The read ends 3 residues before the CDR3 terminus; that terminus is restored from the germline J gene. The chain recombines TRBV20-1 with TRBJ2-7, with D possibly being TRBD2 (6 bases). The ends were cut back, 5 bases at V and 3 bases at J, with 11 bases in the middle. CDR1 DFQATT and CDR2 SNEGSKA come from the germline V gene (reference sequence). CDR3 size: 12 residues. The sequenced CDR3 bases are TGCAGTGCTCGACCCGGGGGCTACGAG. Its translation is CSARPGGYE. The CDR3 reads in full as CSARPGGYEQYF.

Concerning this clone: The read comes to an end 3 residues before the CDR3 does, leaving the germline J gene to fill in the end. V usage is TRBV4-2 and J usage is TRBJ1-6, with D uncertain. V lost 0 bases, J lost 0 bases, and 12 bases lay in between. The CDR3 runs 18 residues. Germline V CDR1 and CDR2: LGHNA, YNFKEQ. The CDR3 loop reads CASSQDSGRSSYNSPLHF. CDR3 bases read: TGTGCCAGCAGCCAAGATAGCGGACGGAGCTCCTATAATTCACCC.

This chain's CDR3 is CASSQGTGSNSPLHF. The covered CDR3 bases are TGTGCCAGCAGCCAAGGAACAGGCAGTAATTCACCC. The genes are TRBV14 and TRBJ1-6; TRBD1 is a possible D gene (5 bases). The read ends 3 residues before the CDR3 terminus; that terminus is restored from the germline J gene. Germline V gives CDR1 SGHDN, CDR2 FVKESK. The CDR3 loop spans 15 amino acids. The ends were cut back, 1 base at V and 6 bases at J, with 10 bases in the middle.

Notes on this clone: The read terminates 3 residues before the CDR3 end, so the remaining end is supplied by the germline J gene. The chain recombines TRBV7-8 with TRBJ2-3; 10 bases match TRBD2. Trimming cost V 4 bases and J 6 bases; bases outside gene matches: 4. Germline lookup yields CDR1 SGHVS and CDR2 FQNEAQ. The CDR3 loop spans 14 amino acids. Here the CDR3 reads CASSSMTSGDTQYF. CDR3 DNA (partial): TGTGCCAGCAGCTCCATGACTAGCGGGGATACG.

On this clone: The CDR3 extends 3 residues past the end of the read, so its final part is completed from the germline J gene. The chain recombines TRBV20-1 with TRBJ2-1; 8 bases fit TRBD2. CDR1 and CDR2 (germline): DFQATT, SNEGSKA (reference sequence). With V trimmed by 3 bases and J by 8 bases, 6 bases remained unmatched. The CDR3 length is 13 residues. CDR3 bases read: TGCAGTGCTAGCAGCGGGAGTCTCTATGAG. As protein: CSASSGSLYE. The entire CDR3 sequence reads CSASSGSLYEQFF.

As regards this clone: The CDR3 end falls 3 residues outside the read, so it is completed with the germline J gene. V usage is TRBV2 and J usage is TRBJ2-7, with TRBD1 matching 9 bases. The J segment lost 3 bases and the V segment lost 7 bases, leaving 10 bases of the junction unmatched. In germline, CDR1 is SNHLY, CDR2 FYNNEI. This CDR3 spans 15 amino acids. CDR3 DNA (partial): TGTGCCAGCAAAGCACAGGGGGCGGCATACTACGAG. The encoded protein is CASKAQGAAYYE. The whole CDR3 sequence reads CASKAQGAAYYEQYF.

As regards this clone: The CDR3 end is not reached by the read, which stops 3 residues before it; the germline J gene fills it in. The chain employs TRBV19 and TRBJ2-2; 7 nucleotides match TRBD1. The germline gives CDR1 LNHDA, CDR2 SQIVND (reference sequence). The CDR3 is 14 amino acids. The trim removed 4 bases at V and 5 bases at J, leaving 4 bases unmatched. Incomplete CDR3 DNA: TGTGCCAGTAGTAGGCAGGGGGTAACCGGGGAG. This translates into CASSRQGVTGE. The whole CDR3 region reads CASSRQGVTGELFF.

As to this clone: The read falls 3 residues short of the CDR3 end, and the missing part is taken from the germline J gene. This chain connects TRBV4-1 to TRBJ1-1, with D unclear. V lost 0 bases, J lost 1 base, and 9 bases lay in between. The CDR3 contains 15 residues. Germline loops: CDR1 MGHRA, CDR2 YSYEKL. The CDR3 DNA, read in part, is TGCGCCAGCAGCCAAGATCATGCAGGGAACACTGAA. Residues: CASSQDHAGNTE. The entire CDR3 protein reads CASSQDHAGNTEAFF.

To note about this clone: The sequence runs out 3 residues before the end of the CDR3; the remainder is reconstructed from the germline J gene. The rearrangement uses TRBV7-9 and TRBJ2-1; 8 bases are shared with TRBD2. V shed 2 bases and J 8 bases; nucleotides not matched to a gene: 2. Per the germline V gene, CDR1 is SEHNR and CDR2 is FQNEAQ (reference sequence). The CDR3 consists of 13 residues. The DNA read from the CDR3 is TGTGCCAGCAGCTTACCACTAGCGGATGAG. Protein: CASSLPLADE. The complete CDR3 reads CASSLPLADEQFF.

Comments on this clone: Coverage ceases 3 residues before the CDR3 finishes, and the germline J gene fills in the end. This chain links TRBV5-1 with TRBJ2-5; 10 bases agree with TRBD2. V was pared by 2 bases and J by 7 bases, with 11 bases of the junction left unmatched. The CDR3 runs 16 residues. The germline V gene has CDR1 SGHRS and CDR2 YFSETQ. CDR3 bases read: TGCGCCAGCAGCTTACTAGCGGGGACTAAAAGAGGGACC. Its protein is CASSLLAGTKRGT. In full, the CDR3 reads CASSLLAGTKRGTQYF.

Points on this clone: Read sequence stops 3 residues before the CDR3 end, and the germline J gene provides the missing end. The chain carries TRBV7-2 and TRBJ1-6; the match to TRBD1 covers 7 bases. In germline, CDR1 is SGHTA, CDR2 FQGNSA. This CDR3 has 15 amino acids. The trim removed 1 base at V and 10 bases at J, leaving 7 bases unmatched. The CDR3 protein is CASSLVYRGVSPLHF. Incomplete CDR3 DNA: TGTGCCAGCAGCTTAGTTTACAGGGGTGTATCACCC.

Notes on this clone: The CDR3 goes on 3 residues after the read ends, and that part is filled in from the germline J gene. The chain has TRBV2 and TRBJ1-2; D not certain. The V and J ends lost 10 bases and 7 bases respectively, with 22 bases between them. CDR1 and CDR2 from the germline V gene are SNHLY and FYNNEI. The CDR3 consists of 14 residues. The chain's CDR3 is CATQERGGFVGYTF. The covered CDR3 bases are TGTGCCACTCAGGAACGGGGTGGGTTTGTTGGC.

Worth noting for this clone: The DNA ends 3 residues before the CDR3 does, and the rest of the CDR3 is filled in from the germline J gene. This chain connects TRBV20-1 to TRBJ2-4; a possible D gene is TRBD2 (7 bases). The germline CDR1 and CDR2 sequences are DFQATT and SNEGSKA (reference sequence). The CDR3 is 14 amino acids. V was pared by 1 base and J by 7 bases, with 14 bases between. The DNA read from the CDR3 is TGCAGTGCTAGAGGGACTAAGGGGGGGAACATT. Its translation is CSARGTKGGNI. From start to end, the CDR3 is CSARGTKGGNIQYF.

Details on this clone: A junction boundary mismatches the germline segment, possibly from a read error. The sequenced fragment ends 3 residues before the CDR3 boundary, so the rest is inferred from the germline J gene. The chain combines TRBV20-1 with TRBJ1-4; a possible D gene is TRBD1 (6 bases). Germline CDR1 DFQATT, CDR2 SNEGSKA (reference sequence). This CDR3 spans 13 amino acids. The CDR3 spells CCANREGNEKLFF. The DNA read from the CDR3 is TGCTGTGCTAACAGGGAGGGGAATGAAAAA.

The CDR3 is CASSHSNNEQFF. The DNA read from the CDR3 is TGTGCCAGCAGCCATTCCAATAATGAG. This sequence joins TRBV7-9 and TRBJ2-1; D not resolved. The CDR3 end lies 3 residues beyond the end of the read and is filled in from the germline J gene. V was shortened by 5 bases and J by 7 bases, with 9 bases between the two germline ends. Germline V gene lookup returns CDR1 SEHNR and CDR2 FQNEAQ (reference sequence). The CDR3 is made up of 12 amino acids. Using reference TRBV7-9 and TRBJ2-1 for the parts outside the CDR3, the full variable domain is DTGVSQNPRHKITKRGQNVTFRCDPISEHNRLYWYRQTLGQGPEFLTYFQNEAQLEKSRLLSDRFSAERPKGSFSTLEIQRTEQGDSAMYLCASSHSNNEQFFGPGTRLTVL.

This clone counts as medium-sized by frequency. The read falls 3 residues short of the CDR3 end, and the missing part is taken from the germline J gene. The chain uses TRBV19 and TRBJ2-3; no firm D call. Germline V gene lookup returns CDR1 LNHDA and CDR2 SQIVND (reference sequence). Between the trimmed V and J ends, which lost 10 bases and 7 bases, there was a span of 12 bases. The CDR3 has 11 residues. The covered CDR3 bases are TGTGCCACCCTGGTGGGCAATACG. It encodes CATLVGNT. The full CDR3 reads CATLVGNTQYF. The variable domain in full, with the rest retrieved from reference TRBV19 and TRBJ2-3, is DGGITQSPKYLFRKEGQNVTLSCEQNLNHDAMYWYRQDPGQGLRLIYYSQIVNDFQKGDIAEGYSVSREKKESFPLTVTSAQKNPTAFYLCATLVGNTQYFGPGTRLTVL.

In regard to this clone: The read ends 3 residues before the CDR3 terminus; that terminus is restored from the germline J gene. The chain uses TRBV30 and TRBJ1-2; 7 bases are shared with TRBD1. Germline-derived CDR1 and CDR2 are GTSNPN and SVGIG (reference sequence). V lost 5 bases to trimming and J lost 3 bases; unmatched junction nucleotides: 3. The CDR3 is made up of 12 amino acids. The CDR3: CAWSDRDYGYTF. CDR3 DNA, as far as it was read: TGTGCCTGGTCCGACAGGGACTATGGC. The entire variable domain, with the rest obtained from reference TRBV30 and TRBJ1-2, is as follows: SQTIHQWPATLVQPVGSPLSLECTVEGTSNPNLYWYRQAAGRGLQLLFYSVGIGQISSEVPQNLSASRPQDRQFILSSKKLLLSDSGFYLCAWSDRDYGYTFGSGTRLTVV.

As to this clone: The read comes to an end 3 residues before the CDR3 does, leaving the germline J gene to fill in the end. The chain combines TRBV2 with TRBJ2-7; D is perhaps TRBD1 (5 bases). The V gene lost 6 bases and the J gene lost 2 bases, with 20 bases spanning the gap. The CDR3 length is 16 residues. In germline, CDR1 is SNHLY, CDR2 FYNNEI. The CDR3 here is CASRNPTAQITYEQYF. The sequenced CDR3 bases are TGTGCCAGCAGAAACCCGACAGCCCAGATAACCTACGAG.

A remark on this clone: Read data end 3 residues before the CDR3 end; the end is taken from the germline J gene. The genes are TRBV27 and TRBJ2-2; 13 nucleotides agree with TRBD2. The V segment lost 7 bases and the J segment 0 bases; nucleotides outside the gene matches: 5. CDR1 is MNHEY and CDR2 is SMNVEV in the germline V gene (reference sequence). CDR3 size: 17 residues. Here the CDR3 reads CASKGLAGFANTGELFF. The sequenced CDR3 bases are TGTGCCAGCAAGGGACTAGCGGGATTTGCGAACACCGGGGAG.

Remarks on this clone: The read falls 3 residues short of the CDR3 end, and the missing part is taken from the germline J gene. The chain recombines TRBV7-8 with TRBJ2-1; D may be TRBD2 (6 bases). This CDR3 has 14 residues. Trimming pared 5 bases from V and 3 bases from J, leaving 11 bases between. Germline CDR1 and CDR2: SGHVS and FQNEAQ. The covered CDR3 bases are TGTGCCAGCAGCCAATGGACTAACTACAATGAG. This gives the protein CASSQWTNYNE. The entire CDR3 protein reads CASSQWTNYNEQFF.

On this clone: The CDR3 end falls 3 residues outside the read, so it is completed with the germline J gene. The J gene is TRBJ2-7, the V gene TRBV29-1, with 7 bases matching TRBD2. The CDR3 length is 13 residues. CDR1 SQVTM and CDR2 ANQGSEA come from the germline V gene. V shed 1 base and J 4 bases; nucleotides not matched to a gene: 4. The CDR3 bases that were read are TGCAGCGTTGAAGTAAGCGGGAAATACGAG. It specifies CSVEVSGKYE. In full, the CDR3 reads CSVEVSGKYEQYF.